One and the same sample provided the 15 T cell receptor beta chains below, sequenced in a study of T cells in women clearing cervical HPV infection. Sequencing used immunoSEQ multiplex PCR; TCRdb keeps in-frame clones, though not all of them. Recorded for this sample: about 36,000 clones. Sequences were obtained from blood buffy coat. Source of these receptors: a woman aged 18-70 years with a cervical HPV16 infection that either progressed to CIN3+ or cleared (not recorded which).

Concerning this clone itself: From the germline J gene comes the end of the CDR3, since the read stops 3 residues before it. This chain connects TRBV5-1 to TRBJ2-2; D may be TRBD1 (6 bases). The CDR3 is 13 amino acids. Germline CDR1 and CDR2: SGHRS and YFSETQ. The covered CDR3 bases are TGCGCCAGCAGCGATACAGGGAGTTCACCG. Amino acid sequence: CASSDTGSSP. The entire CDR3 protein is CASSDTGSSPLFF.

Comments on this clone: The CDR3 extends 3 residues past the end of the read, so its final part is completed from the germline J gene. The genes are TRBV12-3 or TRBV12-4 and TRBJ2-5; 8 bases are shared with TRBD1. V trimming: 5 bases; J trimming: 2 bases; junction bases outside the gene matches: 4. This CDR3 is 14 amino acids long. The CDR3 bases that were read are TGTGCCAGCAGTGCTGGACAGGGTCAAGAGACC. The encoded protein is CASSAGQGQET. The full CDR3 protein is CASSAGQGQETQYF.

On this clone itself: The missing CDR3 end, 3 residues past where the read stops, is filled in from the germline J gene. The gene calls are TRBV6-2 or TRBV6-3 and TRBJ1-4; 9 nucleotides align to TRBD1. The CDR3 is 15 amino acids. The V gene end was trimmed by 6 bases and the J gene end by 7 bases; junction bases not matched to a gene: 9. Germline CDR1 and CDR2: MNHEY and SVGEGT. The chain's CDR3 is CASRGLTGGSEKLFF. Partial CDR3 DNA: TGTGCCAGCAGGGGCTTGACAGGGGGAAGTGAAAAA.

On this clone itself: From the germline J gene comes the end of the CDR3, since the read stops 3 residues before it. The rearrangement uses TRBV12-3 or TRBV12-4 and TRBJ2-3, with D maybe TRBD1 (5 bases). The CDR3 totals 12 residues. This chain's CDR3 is CASSPGQQAQYF. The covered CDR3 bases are TGTGCCAGCAGTCCTGGACAACAGGCG.

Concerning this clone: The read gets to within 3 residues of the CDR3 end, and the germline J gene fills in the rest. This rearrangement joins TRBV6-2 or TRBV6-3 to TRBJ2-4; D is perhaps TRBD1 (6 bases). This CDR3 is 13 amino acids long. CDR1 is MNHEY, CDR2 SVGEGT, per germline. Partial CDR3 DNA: TGTGCCAGCAGTCAAGCAGGGGATAGTCGT. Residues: CASSQAGDSR. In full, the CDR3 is CASSQAGDSRQYF.

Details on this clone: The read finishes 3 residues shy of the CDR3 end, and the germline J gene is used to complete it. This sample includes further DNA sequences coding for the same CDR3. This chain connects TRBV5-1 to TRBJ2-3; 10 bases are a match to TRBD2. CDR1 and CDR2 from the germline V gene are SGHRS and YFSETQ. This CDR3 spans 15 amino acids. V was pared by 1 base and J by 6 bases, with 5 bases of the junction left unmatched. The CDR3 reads CASSLLPAGGDTQYF. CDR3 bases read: TGCGCCAGCAGCTTGCTTCCAGCGGGGGGGGATACG.

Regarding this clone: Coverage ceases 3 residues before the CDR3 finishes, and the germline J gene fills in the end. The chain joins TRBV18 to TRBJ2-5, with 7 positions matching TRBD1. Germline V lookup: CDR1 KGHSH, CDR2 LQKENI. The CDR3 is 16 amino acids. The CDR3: CASSPNSLQGTDTQYF. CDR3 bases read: TGTGCCAGCTCGCCAAACTCTTTACAGGGGACAGATACC.

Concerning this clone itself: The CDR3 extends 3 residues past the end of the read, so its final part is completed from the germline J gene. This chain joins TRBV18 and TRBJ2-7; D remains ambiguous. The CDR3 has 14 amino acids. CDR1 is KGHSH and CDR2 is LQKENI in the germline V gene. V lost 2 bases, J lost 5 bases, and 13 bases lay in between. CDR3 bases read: TGTGCCAGCTCACCAGGTGTCCCCCGGGACGAG. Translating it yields CASSPGVPRDE. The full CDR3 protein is CASSPGVPRDEQYF.

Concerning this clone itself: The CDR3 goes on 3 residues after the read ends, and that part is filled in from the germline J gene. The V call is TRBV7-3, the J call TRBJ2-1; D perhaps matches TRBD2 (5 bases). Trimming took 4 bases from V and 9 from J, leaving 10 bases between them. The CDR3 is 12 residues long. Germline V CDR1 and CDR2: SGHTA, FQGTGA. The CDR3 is CASSSPRGEQFF. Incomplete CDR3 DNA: TGTGCCAGCAGCTCCCCCCGGGGTGAG.

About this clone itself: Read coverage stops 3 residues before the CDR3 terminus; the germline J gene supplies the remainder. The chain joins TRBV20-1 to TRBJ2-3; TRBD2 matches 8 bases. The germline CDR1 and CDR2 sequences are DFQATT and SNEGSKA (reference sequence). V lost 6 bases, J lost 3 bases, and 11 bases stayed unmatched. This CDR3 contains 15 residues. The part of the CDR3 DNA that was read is TGCAGTGCCACCCCCGGGGGGGCCGGAACAGATACG. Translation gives CSATPGGAGTDT. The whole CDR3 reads CSATPGGAGTDTQYF.

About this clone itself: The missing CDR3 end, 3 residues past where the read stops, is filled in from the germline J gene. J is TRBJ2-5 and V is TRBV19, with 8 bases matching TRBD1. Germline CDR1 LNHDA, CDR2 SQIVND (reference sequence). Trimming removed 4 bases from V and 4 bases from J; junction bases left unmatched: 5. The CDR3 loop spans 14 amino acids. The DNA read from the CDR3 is TGTGCCAGTAGTACCGGACAGGGCCCAGAGACC. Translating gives CASSTGQGPET. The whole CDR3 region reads CASSTGQGPETQYF.

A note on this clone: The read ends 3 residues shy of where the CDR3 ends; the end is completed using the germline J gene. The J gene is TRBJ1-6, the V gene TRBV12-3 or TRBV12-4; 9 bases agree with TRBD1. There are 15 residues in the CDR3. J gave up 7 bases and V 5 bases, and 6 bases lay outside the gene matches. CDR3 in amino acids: CASSPGQGKNSPLHF. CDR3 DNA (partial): TGTGCCAGCAGTCCGGGACAGGGAAAGAATTCACCC.

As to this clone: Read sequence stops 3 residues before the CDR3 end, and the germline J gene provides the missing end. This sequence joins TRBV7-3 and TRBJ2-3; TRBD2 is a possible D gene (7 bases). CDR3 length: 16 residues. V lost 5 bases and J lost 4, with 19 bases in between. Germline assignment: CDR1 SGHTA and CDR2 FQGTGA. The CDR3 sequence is CASSPQGGGGADTQYF. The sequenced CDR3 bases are TGTGCCAGCAGCCCCCAGGGTGGCGGGGGCGCAGATACG.

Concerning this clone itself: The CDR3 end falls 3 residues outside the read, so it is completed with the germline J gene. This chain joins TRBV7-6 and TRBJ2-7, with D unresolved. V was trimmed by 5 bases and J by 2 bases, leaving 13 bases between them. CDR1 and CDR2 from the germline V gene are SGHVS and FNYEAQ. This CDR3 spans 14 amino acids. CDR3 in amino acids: CASSPNEHPYEQYF. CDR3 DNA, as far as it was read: TGTGCCAGCAGCCCTAATGAGCACCCCTACGAG.

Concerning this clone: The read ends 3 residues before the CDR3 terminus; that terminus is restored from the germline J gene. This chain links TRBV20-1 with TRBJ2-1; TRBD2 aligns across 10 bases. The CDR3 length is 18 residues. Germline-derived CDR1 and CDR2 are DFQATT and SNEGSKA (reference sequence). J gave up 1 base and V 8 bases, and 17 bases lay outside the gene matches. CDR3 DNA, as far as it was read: TGCAGTCCATTAACCCGGGGTAGCGGGGGGCCGTCCTACAATGAG. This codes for CSPLTRGSGGPSYNE. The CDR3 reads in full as CSPLTRGSGGPSYNEQFF.